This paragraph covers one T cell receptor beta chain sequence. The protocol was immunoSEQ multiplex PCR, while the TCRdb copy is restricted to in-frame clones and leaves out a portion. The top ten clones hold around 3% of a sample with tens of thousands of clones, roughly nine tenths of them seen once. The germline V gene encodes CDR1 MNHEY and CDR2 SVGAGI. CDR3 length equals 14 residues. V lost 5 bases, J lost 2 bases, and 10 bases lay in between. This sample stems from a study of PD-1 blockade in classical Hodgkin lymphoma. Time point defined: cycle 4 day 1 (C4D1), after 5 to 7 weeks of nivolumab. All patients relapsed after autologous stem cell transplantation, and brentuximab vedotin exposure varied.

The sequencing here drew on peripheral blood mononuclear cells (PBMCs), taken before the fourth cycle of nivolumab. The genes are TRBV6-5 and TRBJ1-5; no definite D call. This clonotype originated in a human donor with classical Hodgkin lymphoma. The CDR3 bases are TGTGCCAGCAGTCGGTATCCGGGCAATCAGCCCCAGCATTTT. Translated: CASSRYPGNQPQHF.